The sequence of this T cell receptor (beta chain) was determined in a study of T-cell reconstitution after alpha-beta-depleted transplantation in children. From germline, CDR1 is SGHRS and CDR2 YFSETQ. This CDR3 is built from 17 residues. The V and J ends lost 0 bases and 6 bases, in that order; junction bases with no gene match: 13. The sample holds many counts of this clonotype. TCRbeta library preparation incorporated unique molecular identifiers. TCRdb processed the PCR reads anew with MiXCR; each CDR3 protein has one entry. Of hundreds of thousands of distinct CDR3 sequences listed, around 9.5% were seen once; the top ten hold 5% to 7%.

V and J are TRBV5-1 and TRBJ1-1; TRBD1 aligns across 8 bases. The sequence was obtained from a human donor who donated a stem cell graft to a child with acute lymphoblastic leukemia. Specimen: PBMCs from the stem cell graft donor, collected from the stem cell graft. The CDR3 bases are TGCGCCAGCAGCTTGGAGGGACCGGGACAGGTGGGTTCTGAAGCTTTCTTT. Translating it yields CASSLEGPGQVGSEAFF.